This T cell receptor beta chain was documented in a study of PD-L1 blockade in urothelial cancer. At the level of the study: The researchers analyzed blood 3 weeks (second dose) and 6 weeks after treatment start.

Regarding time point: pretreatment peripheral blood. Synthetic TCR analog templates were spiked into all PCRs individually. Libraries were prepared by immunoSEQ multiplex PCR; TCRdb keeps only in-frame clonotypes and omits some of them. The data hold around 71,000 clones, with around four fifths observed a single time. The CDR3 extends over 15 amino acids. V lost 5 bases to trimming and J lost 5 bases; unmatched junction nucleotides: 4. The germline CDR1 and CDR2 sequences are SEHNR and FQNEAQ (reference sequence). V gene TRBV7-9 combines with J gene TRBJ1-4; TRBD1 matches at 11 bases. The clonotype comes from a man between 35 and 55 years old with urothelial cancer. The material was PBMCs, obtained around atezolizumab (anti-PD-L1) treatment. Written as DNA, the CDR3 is TGTGCCAGCAGCCGCGGACAGGGGGCAAATGAAAAACTGTTTTTT. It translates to CASSRGQGANEKLFF.